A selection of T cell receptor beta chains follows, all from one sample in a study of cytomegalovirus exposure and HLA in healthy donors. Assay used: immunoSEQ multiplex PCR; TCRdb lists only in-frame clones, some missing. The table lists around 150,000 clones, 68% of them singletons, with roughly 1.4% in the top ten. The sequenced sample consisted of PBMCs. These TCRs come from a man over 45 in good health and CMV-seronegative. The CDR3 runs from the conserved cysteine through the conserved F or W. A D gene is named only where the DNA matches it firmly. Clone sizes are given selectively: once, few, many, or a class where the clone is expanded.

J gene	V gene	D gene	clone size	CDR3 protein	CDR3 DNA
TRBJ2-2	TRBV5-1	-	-	CASSPVRANTGELFF	TGCGCCAGCAGCCCCGTTCGCGCGAACACCGGGGAGCTGTTTTTT
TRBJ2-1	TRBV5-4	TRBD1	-	CASSPRRDRGYNEQFF	TGTGCCAGCAGCCCGAGGCGGGACAGGGGTTACAATGAGCAGTTCTTC
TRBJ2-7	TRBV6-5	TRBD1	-	CASSRQGWNEQYF	TGTGCCAGCAGTCGACAGGGGTGGAACGAGCAGTACTTC
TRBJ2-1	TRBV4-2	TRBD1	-	CASSQDLSGTGISYNEQFF	TGTGCCAGCAGCCAAGATCTCTCCGGGACAGGGATCTCCTACAATGAGCAGTTCTTC
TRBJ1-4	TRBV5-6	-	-	CASSLYGGTEKLFF	TGTGCCAGCAGCTTGTACGGGGGTACTGAAAAACTGTTTTTT
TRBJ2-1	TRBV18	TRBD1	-	CAGSPTGQGRNEQFF	TGTGCCGGCTCACCAACTGGACAGGGGCGCAATGAGCAGTTCTTC
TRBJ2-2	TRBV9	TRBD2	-	CASSFPSAGVGTGELFF	TGTGCCAGCAGCTTTCCGTCGGCGGGGGTGGGCACCGGGGAGCTGTTTTTT
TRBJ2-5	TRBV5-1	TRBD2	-	CASSYGGDRETQYF	TGCGCCAGCAGCTACGGGGGGGACCGAGAGACCCAGTACTTC
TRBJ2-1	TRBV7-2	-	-	CASSRGSSRGRDNEQFF	TGTGCCAGCAGCCGCGGGTCTAGCCGGGGGAGAGACAATGAGCAGTTCTTC
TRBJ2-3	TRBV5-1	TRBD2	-	CASSLAGGLGTDTQYF	TGCGCCAGCAGCTTGGCGGGGGGGCTAGGAACAGATACGCAGTATTTT
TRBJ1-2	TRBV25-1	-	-	CASSQEYGYTF	TGTGCCAGCAGTCAAGAGTATGGCTACACCTTC
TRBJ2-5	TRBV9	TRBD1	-	CASSVAAGGYGETQYF	TGTGCCAGCAGCGTAGCCGCAGGGGGCTACGGAGAGACCCAGTACTTC
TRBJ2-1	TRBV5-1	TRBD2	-	CASSLGLAGGEKFF	TGCGCCAGCAGCCTCGGACTAGCGGGGGGCGAGAAGTTCTTC
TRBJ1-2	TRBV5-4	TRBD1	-	CASSHLGQGKSGYTF	TGTGCCAGCAGCCATCTTGGACAGGGAAAGTCTGGCTACACCTTC
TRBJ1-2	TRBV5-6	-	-	CASSLRGVNYGYTF	TGTGCCAGCAGCTTACGGGGGGTTAACTATGGCTACACCTTC
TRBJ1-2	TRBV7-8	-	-	CASSLAAINYGYTF	TGTGCCAGCAGCTTAGCGGCAATTAACTATGGCTACACCTTC
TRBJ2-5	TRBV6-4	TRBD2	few	CASSDRTRLARRETQYF	TGTGCCAGCAGTGACCGTACGAGACTAGCAAGGCGGGAGACCCAGTACTTC
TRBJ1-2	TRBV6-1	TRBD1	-	CASISPTGVTSGYTF	TGTGCCAGCATCTCTCCGACAGGGGTTACCTCTGGCTACACCTTC
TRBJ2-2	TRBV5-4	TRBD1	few	CASSLGQGKPGELFF	TGTGCCAGCAGCTTGGGACAGGGGAAACCCGGGGAGCTGTTTTTT
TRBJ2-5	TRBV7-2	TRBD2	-	CASSLAPAGGQETQYF	TGTGCCAGCAGCTTAGCTCCAGCGGGGGGCCAAGAGACCCAGTACTTC
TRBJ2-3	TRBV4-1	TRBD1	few	CASSQGIVRGLTDTQYF	TGCGCCAGCAGCCAAGGCATCGTCAGGGGGCTCACAGATACGCAGTATTTT
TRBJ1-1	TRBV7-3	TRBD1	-	CASSRSGTGNTEAFF	TGTGCCAGCAGTCGCTCCGGGACAGGGAACACTGAAGCTTTCTTT
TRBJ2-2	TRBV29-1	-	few	CIGGRGDTGELFF	TGCATCGGAGGGCGGGGTGACACCGGGGAGCTGTTTTTT
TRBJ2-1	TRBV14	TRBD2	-	CASSWGGNEQFF	TGTGCCAGCAGCTGGGGGGGGAATGAGCAGTTCTTC
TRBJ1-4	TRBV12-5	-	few	CASGLVHHRALNEKLFF	TGTGCTAGTGGTTTGGTCCACCACAGGGCTTTGAATGAAAAACTGTTTTTT
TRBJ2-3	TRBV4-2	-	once	CASSLTLGTPVTDTQYF	TGTGCCAGCAGCCTGACCCTAGGGACTCCTGTCACAGATACGCAGTATTTT
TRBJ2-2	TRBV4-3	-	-	CASRLKWNTGELFF	TGCGCCAGCAGGCTAAAGTGGAACACCGGGGAGCTGTTTTTT
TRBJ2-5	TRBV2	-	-	CASSSTSSRGETQYF	TGTGCCAGCAGTTCAACTTCTTCGCGAGGGGAGACCCAGTACTTC
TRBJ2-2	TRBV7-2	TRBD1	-	CASNPEVGQGAWGTGELFF	TGTGCCAGCAACCCCGAGGTGGGACAGGGGGCGTGGGGCACCGGGGAGCTGTTTTTT
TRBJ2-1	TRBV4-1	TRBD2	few	CASSQDPPGGWVQREQFF	TGCGCCAGCAGCCAAGATCCCCCGGGGGGGTGGGTTCAGAGGGAGCAGTTCTTC
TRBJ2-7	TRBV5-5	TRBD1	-	CASSARQGDYEQYF	TGTGCCAGCAGCGCCAGACAGGGGGACTACGAGCAGTACTTC
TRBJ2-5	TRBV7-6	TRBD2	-	CASSFAGEETQYF	TGTGCCAGCAGCTTTGCGGGGGAAGAGACCCAGTACTTC
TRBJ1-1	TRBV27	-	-	CASSTRRESHGAFF	TGTGCCAGCAGTACTAGACGGGAATCTCACGGAGCTTTCTTT
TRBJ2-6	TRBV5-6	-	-	CASSLVWGRDSGANVLTF	TGTGCCAGCAGCTTGGTGTGGGGCCGCGACTCTGGGGCCAACGTCCTGACTTTC
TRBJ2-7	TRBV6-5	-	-	CASSYLQGTYEQYF	TGTGCCAGCAGTTACTTACAGGGAACCTACGAGCAGTACTTC
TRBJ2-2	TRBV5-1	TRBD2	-	CASSGLAGTGELFF	TGCGCCAGCAGCGGGCTAGCGGGCACCGGGGAGCTGTTTTTT
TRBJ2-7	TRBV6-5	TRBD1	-	CASSQGQGEQYF	TGTGCCAGCAGTCAAGGACAGGGCGAGCAGTACTTC
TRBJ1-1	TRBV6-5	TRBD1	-	CASSRDRGGTEAFF	TGTGCCAGCAGCCGGGACAGGGGAGGGACTGAAGCTTTCTTT